This T cell receptor beta chain was profiled in a study of Graves' ophthalmopathy and Graves' hyperthyroidism. The V gene lost 2 bases and the J gene lost 5 bases, with 16 bases spanning the gap. The CDR3 is 15 amino acids. Germline loops: CDR1 SNHLY, CDR2 FYNNEI. This clonotype was observed at least ten times. From RNA, the CDR3 regions of TCR beta chains were amplified and sequenced. The first-round RT-PCR employed HTBI primers together with the Qiagen OneStep RT-PCR kit. A multiplex PCR was then performed as the second round. TCRdb re-derived calls from the multiplex PCR reads in MiXCR, one entry per CDR3 protein. This sample has some 1.1 million distinct CDR3 sequences, with 35% to 40% found just once.

The source of this sequence is an adult man with Graves' hyperthyroidism. Sequenced: peripheral blood or thyroid tissue (not recorded which). The genes are TRBV2 and TRBJ2-7; D is ambiguous. The CDR3 sequence is CASSEKDRGMDEQYF. CDR3 sequence (DNA): TGTGCCAGCAGTGAAAAGGACCGTGGAATGGACGAGCAGTACTTC.